This TCR beta chain is drawn from a study of CD8+ T cells in alopecia areata. Findings and caveats of the study: More clonal than normal scalp was lesional scalp, particularly alopecia totalis/universalis.

This clone has just a few counts. Its antigen is as yet unknown. Researchers took lesional scalp punch biopsies and peripheral blood from people who were alopecia areata patients. It was from PBMCs that CD4+ and CD8+ T cells were sorted. CDR3 length: 14 residues. Germline-derived CDR1 and CDR2 are SNHLY and FYNNEI. The germline V and J ends were trimmed by 7 bases and 0 bases, with 9 bases remaining between them. RNA was isolated and reverse transcribed to cDNA, the sequencing template. Profiling relied on immunoSEQ multiplex PCR, and the TCRdb table lists in-frame clones only, not all of them. The sample contains 90,000 to 100,000 clones, 35% to 45% of which appear only once.

The sample was CD4+ T cells sorted from blood. The chain links TRBV2 to TRBJ2-2; D is unresolved. The clonotype originates from a human donor with alopecia areata. Here the CDR3 DNA reads TGTGCCAGCATTGCGACTCCGAACACCGGGGAGCTGTTTTTT. Encoded protein: CASIATPNTGELFF. The full variable domain, in which reference TRBV2 and TRBJ2-2 provide the parts outside the CDR3, is EPEVTQTPSHQVTQMGQEVILRCVPISNHLYFYWYRQILGQKVEFLVSFYNNEISEKSEIFDDQFSVERPDGSNFTLKIRSTKLEDSAMYFCASIATPNTGELFFGEGSRLTVL.